The 19 T cell receptor beta chains presented below share a single source sample, sequenced in a study of T cell responses to AZD1222 COVID-19 vaccine (dated by TCRdb to about 2021). Receptor libraries were prepared by the immunoSEQ multiplex PCR assay. The table comes from immuneACCESS by way of TCRdb, which keeps in-frame sequences with V and J called. Part of the clones is missing from these tables; in studies checked, under half for an unresolved V gene and the rest for unknown reasons. The sample yields 160,000 or so clones; about 89% were counted once. Roughly 9.1% of the sample rests with the top ten. This specimen's time point label, interpreted: about 28 days (+/-7) after the second vaccine dose. The specimen comprised peripheral blood, sampled 28 days after the second AZD1222 dose. Receptors originate from an adult who received the AZD1222 COVID-19 vaccine.

This clone showed up just once. The chain recombines TRBV19 with TRBJ2-3; possibly TRBD2 for D (6 bases). This CDR3 spans 16 amino acids. V gave up 4 bases and J gave up 0 bases, with 14 bases separating them. Germline V gives CDR1 LNHDA, CDR2 SQIVND (reference sequence). CDR3 in amino acids: CASSNRGGTSTDTQYF. CDR3 bases: TGTGCCAGTAGTAATCGGGGCGGGACTAGCACAGATACGCAGTATTTT.

The CDR3 region has the DNA TGTGCCAGCAGTTTATCTAGCGGGAGTAGTTTATACGAGCAGTACTTC. Residues: CASSLSSGSSLYEQYF. V and J are TRBV27 and TRBJ2-7; 9 bases line up with TRBD2. CDR3 size: 16 residues. Per the germline V gene, CDR1 is MNHEY and CDR2 is SMNVEV (reference sequence). V shed 0 bases and J 4 bases; nucleotides not matched to a gene: 7.

The chain combines TRBV19 with TRBJ1-3; unclear D gene. Germline V lookup: CDR1 LNHDA, CDR2 SQIVND (reference sequence). V dropped 10 bases and J dropped 6 bases, with 16 bases sitting between them. This CDR3 has 13 amino acids. CDR3 in DNA: TGTGCCACTAGCACCCAGCGGGCAAACACCATATATTTT. Its protein product is CATSTQRANTIYF.

The V call is TRBV5-1, the J call TRBJ2-7, with 8 bases matching TRBD1. V lost 4 bases to trimming and J lost 1 base; unmatched junction nucleotides: 4. This CDR3 has 14 residues. Germline assignment: CDR1 SGHRS and CDR2 YFSETQ. The CDR3, as DNA: TGCGCCAGCAGCGATCAGGGGGCTTCCTACGAGCAGTACTTC. Translated, it gives CASSDQGASYEQYF.

V gene TRBV18 combines with J gene TRBJ2-1; no definite D call. Germline V gene lookup returns CDR1 KGHSH and CDR2 LQKENI. CDR3 length: 14 residues. Trimming took 5 bases from V and 0 from J, leaving 8 bases between them. Written as DNA, the CDR3 is TGTGCCAGCTCAGCCGGAAGCTCCTACAATGAGCAGTTCTTC. It codes for CASSAGSSYNEQFF.

The chain employs TRBV15 and TRBJ2-1; D could derive from TRBD1 or TRBD2 (5 bases each). Germline V gene data show CDR1 as LNHNV and CDR2 as YYDKDF (reference sequence). V was shortened by 5 bases and J by 6 bases, with 20 bases between the two germline ends. The CDR3 extends over 16 amino acids. CDR3 nucleotides: TGTGCCACCAGCGTGACGGGACGCCCCGCCGGCAATGAGCAGTTCTTC. Amino acids: CATSVTGRPAGNEQFF.

In its sample, this clone was seen once. V and J are TRBV18 and TRBJ2-2, with 8 bases lining up with TRBD1. Germline assignment: CDR1 KGHSH and CDR2 LQKENI. J gave up 3 bases and V 3 bases, and 6 bases lay outside the gene matches. The CDR3 extends over 16 amino acids. As DNA, the CDR3 is TGTGCCAGCTCACCTCAGGGGGCGTTGGACACCGGGGAGCTGTTTTTT. Protein product: CASSPQGALDTGELFF.

The chain combines TRBV21-1 with TRBJ2-7; TRBD2 reflects the table's D call only, with no check against the DNA. TRBV21-1 is shown as a pseudogene. CDR3 length: 14 amino acids. The CDR3 spells CASSATGGLYEQYF. In DNA form, the CDR3 reads TGTGCCAGCAGCGCAACGGGGGGACTCTACGAGCAGTACTTC.

The J gene is TRBJ1-4, the V gene TRBV5-5, with a possible D match to TRBD1 (5 bases). Germline V gene lookup returns CDR1 SGHKS and CDR2 YYEKEE (reference sequence). Trimming took 2 bases from V and 8 from J, leaving 13 bases between them. This CDR3 is 14 amino acids long. CDR3 sequence (DNA): TGTGCCAGCAGCTTAACCAACCGGGACGAAAAACTGTTTTTT. Amino acids: CASSLTNRDEKLFF.

The chain recombines TRBV27 with TRBJ2-7; 11 bases are a match to TRBD2. Germline loops: CDR1 MNHEY, CDR2 SMNVEV (reference sequence). Trimming at V came to 6 bases and at J to 3 bases, leaving 13 bases not matched to a gene. The CDR3 is 17 residues long. The CDR3, as DNA: TGTGCCAGCAGGCGCTCACTAGCGGGAGATGAAAGCTACGAGCAGTACTTC. Its protein product is CASRRSLAGDESYEQYF.

CDR3 sequence: CASSPGQAGEKLFF. In DNA, the CDR3 is TGTGCCAGCAGTCCCGGACAGGCGGGTGAAAAACTGTTTTTT. The chain recombines TRBV27 with TRBJ1-4; 7 bases are shared with TRBD1. The CDR3 runs 14 residues. Germline CDR1 MNHEY, CDR2 SMNVEV (reference sequence). V was clipped by 5 bases and J by 7 bases; unmatched bases: 7.

The chain couples TRBV19 to TRBJ1-1, with 7 bases lining up with TRBD1. Germline lookup yields CDR1 LNHDA and CDR2 SQIVND (reference sequence). The CDR3 covers 13 residues. Trimming at V came to 6 bases and at J to 4 bases, leaving 5 bases not matched to a gene. CDR3 in amino acids: CASSRDRFTEAFF. As DNA, the CDR3 is TGTGCCAGTAGCCGGGACAGATTCACTGAAGCTTTCTTT. Full variable domain (outside the CDR3, taken from reference TRBV19 and TRBJ1-1): DGGITQSPKYLFRKEGQNVTLSCEQNLNHDAMYWYRQDPGQGLRLIYYSQIVNDFQKGDIAEGYSVSREKKESFPLTVTSAQKNPTAFYLCASSRDRFTEAFFGQGTRLTVV.

The V call is TRBV7-2, the J call TRBJ2-7; D perhaps matches TRBD1 (5 bases). Per germline, CDR1 SGHTA and CDR2 FQGNSA. The length of the CDR3 is 14 residues. Between the trimmed V and J ends, which lost 4 bases and 2 bases, there was a span of 12 bases. CDR3 loop: CASSSDIGTYEQYF. The CDR3 DNA follows: TGTGCCAGCAGCTCGGACATAGGGACCTACGAGCAGTACTTC.

CDR3 sequence reads: CASSRTLAGGETQYF. For the CDR3, the DNA is TGTGCCAGCAGCCGGACACTAGCGGGAGGGGAGACCCAGTACTTC. The rearrangement joins TRBV4-2 to TRBJ2-5; 13 nucleotides line up with TRBD2. The CDR3 contains 15 residues. From germline, CDR1 is LGHNA and CDR2 YNFKEQ. With 4 bases clipped from V and 5 bases from J, the junction kept 4 bases outside the gene matches.

Only one count was recorded for this clone. This chain links TRBV28 with TRBJ1-2; no clear D gene. This CDR3 has 13 amino acids. V lost 5 bases, J lost 6 bases, and 13 bases lay in between. Per germline, CDR1 MDHEN and CDR2 SYDVKM. CDR3 nucleotide sequence: TGTGCCAGCAGTGCCCAAAGATGGGATGGCTACACCTTC. Amino acid sequence: CASSAQRWDGYTF.

The V and J genes are TRBV5-6 and TRBJ1-5; 8 nucleotides align to TRBD1. The V gene's germline CDR1 is SGHDT and CDR2 YYEEEE. The V segment lost 4 bases and the J segment 5 bases; nucleotides outside the gene matches: 11. The CDR3 consists of 16 residues. CDR3 amino acids: CASSRRTGRQDQPQHF. For the CDR3, the DNA is TGTGCCAGCAGCCGGAGGACAGGGCGGCAGGATCAGCCCCAGCATTTT. The full variable domain, in which reference TRBV5-6 and TRBJ1-5 provide the parts outside the CDR3, is DAGVTQSPTHLIKTRGQQVTLRCSPKSGHDTVSWYQQALGQGPQFIFQYYEEEERQRGNFPDRFSGHQFPNYSSELNVNALLLGDSALYLCASSRRTGRQDQPQHFGDGTRLSIL.

The chain joins TRBV7-3 to TRBJ2-1; perhaps TRBD2 as D (6 bases). V was clipped by 5 bases and J by 5 bases, with 13 bases between them. The CDR3 has 14 amino acids. Germline CDR1 and CDR2: SGHTA and FQGTGA. DNA of the CDR3: TGTGCCAGCAGCCCGGGACTCCACGACAATGAGCAGTTCTTC. Its protein is CASSPGLHDNEQFF.

The chain links TRBV4-1 to TRBJ2-1, with 8 bases identical to TRBD2. V trimming: 0 bases; J trimming: 6 bases; junction bases outside the gene matches: 7. Germline V gene lookup returns CDR1 MGHRA and CDR2 YSYEKL. The CDR3 has 16 residues. As DNA, the CDR3 is TGCGCCAGCAGCCAAGAGGGAGGGACTAGTCGCAATGAGCAGTTCTTC. Residues: CASSQEGGTSRNEQFF.

The chain couples TRBV2 to TRBJ2-5; 11 positions match TRBD2. This CDR3 spans 15 amino acids. The germline CDR1 and CDR2 sequences are SNHLY and FYNNEI. The junction had 7 bases not matched to a gene; V was cut back by 6 bases and J by 4 bases. The CDR3 sequence: CASRTRLAGGETQYF. The CDR3 region has the DNA TGTGCCAGCAGGACGAGGCTAGCGGGAGGAGAGACCCAGTACTTC. The full variable domain, its missing parts supplied by reference TRBV2 and TRBJ2-5, is EPEVTQTPSHQVTQMGQEVILRCVPISNHLYFYWYRQILGQKVEFLVSFYNNEISEKSEIFDDQFSVERPDGSNFTLKIRSTKLEDSAMYFCASRTRLAGGETQYFGPGTRLLVL.